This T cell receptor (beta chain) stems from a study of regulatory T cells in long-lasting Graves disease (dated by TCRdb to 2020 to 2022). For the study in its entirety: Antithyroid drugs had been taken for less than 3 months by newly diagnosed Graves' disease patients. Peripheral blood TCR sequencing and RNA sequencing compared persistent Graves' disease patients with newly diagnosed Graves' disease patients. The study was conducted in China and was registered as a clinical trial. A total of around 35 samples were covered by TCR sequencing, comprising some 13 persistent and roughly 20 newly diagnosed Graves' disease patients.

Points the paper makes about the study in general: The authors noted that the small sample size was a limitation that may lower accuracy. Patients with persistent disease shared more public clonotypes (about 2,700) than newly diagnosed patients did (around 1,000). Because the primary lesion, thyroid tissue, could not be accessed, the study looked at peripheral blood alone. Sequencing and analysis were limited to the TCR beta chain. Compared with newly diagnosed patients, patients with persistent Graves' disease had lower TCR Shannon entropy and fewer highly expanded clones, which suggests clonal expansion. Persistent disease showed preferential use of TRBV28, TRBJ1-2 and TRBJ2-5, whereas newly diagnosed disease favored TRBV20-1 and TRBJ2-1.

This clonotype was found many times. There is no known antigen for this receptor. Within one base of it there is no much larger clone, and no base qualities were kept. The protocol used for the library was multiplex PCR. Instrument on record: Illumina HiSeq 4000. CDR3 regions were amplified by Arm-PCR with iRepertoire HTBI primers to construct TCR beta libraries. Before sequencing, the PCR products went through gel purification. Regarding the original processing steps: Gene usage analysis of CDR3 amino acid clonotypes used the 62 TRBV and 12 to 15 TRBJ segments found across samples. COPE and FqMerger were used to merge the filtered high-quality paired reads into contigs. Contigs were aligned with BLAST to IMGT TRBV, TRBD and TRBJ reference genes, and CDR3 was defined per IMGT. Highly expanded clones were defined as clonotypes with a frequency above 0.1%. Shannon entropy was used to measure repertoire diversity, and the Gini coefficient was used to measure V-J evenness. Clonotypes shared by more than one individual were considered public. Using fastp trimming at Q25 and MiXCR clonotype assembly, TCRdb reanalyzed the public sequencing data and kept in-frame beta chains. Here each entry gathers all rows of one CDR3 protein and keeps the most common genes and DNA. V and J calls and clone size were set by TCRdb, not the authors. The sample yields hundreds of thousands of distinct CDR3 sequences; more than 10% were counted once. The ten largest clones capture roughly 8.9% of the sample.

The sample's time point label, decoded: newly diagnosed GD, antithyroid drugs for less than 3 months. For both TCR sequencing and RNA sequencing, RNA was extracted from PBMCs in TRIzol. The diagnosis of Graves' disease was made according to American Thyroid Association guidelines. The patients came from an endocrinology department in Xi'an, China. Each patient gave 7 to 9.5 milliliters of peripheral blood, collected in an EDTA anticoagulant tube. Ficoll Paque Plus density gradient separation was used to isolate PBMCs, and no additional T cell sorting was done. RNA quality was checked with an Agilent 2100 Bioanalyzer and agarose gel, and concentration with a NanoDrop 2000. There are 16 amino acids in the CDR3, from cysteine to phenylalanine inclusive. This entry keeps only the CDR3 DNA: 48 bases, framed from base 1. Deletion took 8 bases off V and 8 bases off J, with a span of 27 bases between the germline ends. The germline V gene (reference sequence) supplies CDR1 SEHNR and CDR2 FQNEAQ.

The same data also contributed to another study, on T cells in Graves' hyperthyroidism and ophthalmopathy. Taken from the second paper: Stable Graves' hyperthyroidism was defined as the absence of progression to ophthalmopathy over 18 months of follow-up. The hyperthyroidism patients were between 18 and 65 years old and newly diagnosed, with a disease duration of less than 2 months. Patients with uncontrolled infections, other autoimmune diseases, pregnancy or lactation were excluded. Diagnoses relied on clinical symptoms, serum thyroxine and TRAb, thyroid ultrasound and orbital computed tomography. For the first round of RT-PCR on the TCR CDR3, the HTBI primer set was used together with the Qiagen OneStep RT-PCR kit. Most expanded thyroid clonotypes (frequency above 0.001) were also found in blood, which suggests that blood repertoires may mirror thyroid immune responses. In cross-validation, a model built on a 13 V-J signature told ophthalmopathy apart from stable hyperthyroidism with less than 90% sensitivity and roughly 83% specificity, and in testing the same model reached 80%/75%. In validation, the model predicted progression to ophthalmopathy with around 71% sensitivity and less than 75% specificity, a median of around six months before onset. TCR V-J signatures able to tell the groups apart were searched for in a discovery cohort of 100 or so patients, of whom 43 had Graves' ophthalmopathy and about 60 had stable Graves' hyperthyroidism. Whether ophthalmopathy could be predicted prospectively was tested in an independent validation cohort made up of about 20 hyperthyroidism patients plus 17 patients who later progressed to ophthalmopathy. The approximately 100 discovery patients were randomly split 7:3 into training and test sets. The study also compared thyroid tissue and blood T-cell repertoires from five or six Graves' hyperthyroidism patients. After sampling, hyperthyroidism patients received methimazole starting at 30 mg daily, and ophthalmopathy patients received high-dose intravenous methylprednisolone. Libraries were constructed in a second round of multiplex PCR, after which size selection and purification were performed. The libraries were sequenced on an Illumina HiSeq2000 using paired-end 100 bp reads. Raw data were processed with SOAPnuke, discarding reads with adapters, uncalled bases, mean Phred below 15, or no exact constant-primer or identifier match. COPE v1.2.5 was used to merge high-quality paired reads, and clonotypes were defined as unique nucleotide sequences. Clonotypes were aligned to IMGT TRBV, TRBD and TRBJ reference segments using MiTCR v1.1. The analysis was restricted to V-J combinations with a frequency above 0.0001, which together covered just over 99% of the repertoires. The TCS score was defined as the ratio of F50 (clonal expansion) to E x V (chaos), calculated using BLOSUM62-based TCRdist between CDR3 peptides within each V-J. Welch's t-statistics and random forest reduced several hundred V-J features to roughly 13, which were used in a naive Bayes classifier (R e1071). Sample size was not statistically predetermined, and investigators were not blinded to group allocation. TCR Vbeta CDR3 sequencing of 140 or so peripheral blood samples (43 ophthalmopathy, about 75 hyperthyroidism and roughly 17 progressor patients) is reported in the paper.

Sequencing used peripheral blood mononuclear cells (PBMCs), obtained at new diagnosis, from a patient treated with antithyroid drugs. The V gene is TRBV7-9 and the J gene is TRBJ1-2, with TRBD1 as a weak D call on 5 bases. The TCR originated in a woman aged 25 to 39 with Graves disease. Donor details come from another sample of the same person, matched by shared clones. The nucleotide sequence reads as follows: TGTGCCAGCGGTCCAGGCACAGGCCCCTCGAGCGGGGGCTACACCTTC. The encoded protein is CASGPGTGPSSGGYTF.